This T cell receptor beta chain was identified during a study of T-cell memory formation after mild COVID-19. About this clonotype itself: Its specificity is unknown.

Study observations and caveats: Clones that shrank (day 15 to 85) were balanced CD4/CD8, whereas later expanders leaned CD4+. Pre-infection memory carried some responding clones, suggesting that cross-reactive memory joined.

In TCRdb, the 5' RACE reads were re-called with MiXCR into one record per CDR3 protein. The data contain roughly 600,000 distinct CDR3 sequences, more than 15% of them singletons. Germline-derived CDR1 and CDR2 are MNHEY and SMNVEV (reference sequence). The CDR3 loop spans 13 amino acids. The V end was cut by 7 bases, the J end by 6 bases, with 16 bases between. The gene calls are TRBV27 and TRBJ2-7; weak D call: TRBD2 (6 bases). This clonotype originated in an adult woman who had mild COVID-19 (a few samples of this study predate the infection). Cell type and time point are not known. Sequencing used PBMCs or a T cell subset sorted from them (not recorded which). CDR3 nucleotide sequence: TGTGCCAGCACTATGACTAGTTCGGGCGAGCAGTACTTC. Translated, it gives CASTMTSSGEQYF.